The rows below give T cell receptor beta chains drawn from one sample of a study of cytomegalovirus exposure and HLA in healthy donors. Sequencing was performed with immunoSEQ multiplex PCR; in TCRdb, only in-frame clones are kept and a portion is missing. This table has 150,000 to 200,000 clones, roughly four fifths appearing once. Sequenced material: PBMCs. These receptors came from a man younger than 35 in good health and CMV-seronegative. Both conserved end residues are part of each CDR3. Each record gives: J gene, clone size, V gene, D gene, CDR3 DNA, CDR3 protein. A D gene is named only where the DNA matches it firmly. Some rows mark clone size as missing; the rest say once, few, many or name a class of expanded clone.

J gene: TRBJ2-3
clone size: -
V gene: TRBV6-6
D gene: TRBD2
CDR3 DNA: TGTGCCAGCAGTTACTTAGCGGGAGCACTTACAGATACGCAGTATTTT
CDR3 protein: CASSYLAGALTDTQYF

J gene: TRBJ2-2
clone size: -
V gene: TRBV5-4
D gene: TRBD2
CDR3 DNA: TGTGCCAGCAGCCTAGCGGGAGGGCCCCCCGGGGAGCTGTTTTTT
CDR3 protein: CASSLAGGPPGELFF

J gene: TRBJ1-4
clone size: -
V gene: TRBV14
D gene: -
CDR3 DNA: TGTGCCAGCAGCCAACACAGTTACGAAAAACTGTTTTTT
CDR3 protein: CASSQHSYEKLFF

J gene: TRBJ1-5
clone size: -
V gene: TRBV7-9
D gene: -
CDR3 DNA: TGTTCCAGCAGCCCTGGGGGGAGATGGAATCAGCCCCAGCATTTT
CDR3 protein: CSSSPGGRWNQPQHF

J gene: TRBJ2-1
clone size: -
V gene: TRBV7-3
D gene: TRBD2
CDR3 DNA: TGTGCCAGCAGCTTGGGACTAGCGGGAGTCGATGAGCAGTTCTTC
CDR3 protein: CASSLGLAGVDEQFF

J gene: TRBJ1-2
clone size: -
V gene: TRBV28
D gene: -
CDR3 DNA: TGTGCCAGCCGAAACAGAGATCATAACTATGGCTACACCTTC
CDR3 protein: CASRNRDHNYGYTF

J gene: TRBJ2-7
clone size: -
V gene: TRBV20-1
D gene: -
CDR3 DNA: TGCAGTGCCGAGCGCGCGTACGAGCAGTACTTC
CDR3 protein: CSAERAYEQYF

J gene: TRBJ1-2
clone size: -
V gene: TRBV6-5
D gene: -
CDR3 DNA: TGTGCCAGCAGTTACTCAGCAGGGAATGAGGATGGCTACACCTTC
CDR3 protein: CASSYSAGNEDGYTF

J gene: TRBJ2-7
clone size: few
V gene: TRBV6-5
D gene: TRBD2
CDR3 DNA: TGTGCCAGCAGTTCGAGCGGGAGAAACTACGAGCAGTACTTC
CDR3 protein: CASSSSGRNYEQYF

J gene: TRBJ2-5
clone size: -
V gene: TRBV9
D gene: TRBD2
CDR3 DNA: TGTGCCAGCAGCGCCCGGGGGGTTCGAGAGACCCAGTACTTC
CDR3 protein: CASSARGVRETQYF

J gene: TRBJ1-3
clone size: -
V gene: TRBV10-1
D gene: -
CDR3 DNA: TGCGCCAGCAGTGTTGGGCGGGGGGCTGGAAACACCATATATTTT
CDR3 protein: CASSVGRGAGNTIYF

J gene: TRBJ2-1
clone size: -
V gene: TRBV6-4
D gene: TRBD2
CDR3 DNA: TGTGCCAGCAGGCCGGATATTAGCGGGGGTTATTCACATGAGCAGTTCTTC
CDR3 protein: CASRPDISGGYSHEQFF

J gene: TRBJ1-1
clone size: -
V gene: TRBV7-9
D gene: TRBD1
CDR3 DNA: TGTGCCAGCAGCTCGGGACAGACGAACACTGAAGCTTTCTTT
CDR3 protein: CASSSGQTNTEAFF

J gene: TRBJ2-7
clone size: -
V gene: TRBV28
D gene: TRBD1
CDR3 DNA: TGTGCCAGCACCAGGTTAGGGACAGGGGTCGAGCAGTACTTC
CDR3 protein: CASTRLGTGVEQYF

J gene: TRBJ2-3
clone size: -
V gene: TRBV27
D gene: TRBD2
CDR3 DNA: TGTGCCAGCAGTGGCCGGGGTAGAGCGGGATGGTCAGATACGCAGTATTTT
CDR3 protein: CASSGRGRAGWSDTQYF

J gene: TRBJ2-1
clone size: -
V gene: TRBV5-1
D gene: TRBD1
CDR3 DNA: TGCGCCAGCAGCCCTAGGCCCGGACAGGGATCGAGTGAGCAGTTCTTC
CDR3 protein: CASSPRPGQGSSEQFF

J gene: TRBJ1-1
clone size: -
V gene: TRBV19
D gene: -
CDR3 DNA: TGTGCCAGTAGTATAAACGGGGGAATGAACACTGAAGCTTTCTTT
CDR3 protein: CASSINGGMNTEAFF

J gene: TRBJ2-1
clone size: few
V gene: TRBV5-4
D gene: TRBD1
CDR3 DNA: TGTGCCAGCAGTCTACAGGGGACGAAGTTCTTC
CDR3 protein: CASSLQGTKFF

J gene: TRBJ2-7
clone size: -
V gene: TRBV27
D gene: TRBD1
CDR3 DNA: TGTGCCAGCAGTTTCGTCCAGGGGGCCAATGTAGTCTACGAGCAGTACTTC
CDR3 protein: CASSFVQGANVVYEQYF